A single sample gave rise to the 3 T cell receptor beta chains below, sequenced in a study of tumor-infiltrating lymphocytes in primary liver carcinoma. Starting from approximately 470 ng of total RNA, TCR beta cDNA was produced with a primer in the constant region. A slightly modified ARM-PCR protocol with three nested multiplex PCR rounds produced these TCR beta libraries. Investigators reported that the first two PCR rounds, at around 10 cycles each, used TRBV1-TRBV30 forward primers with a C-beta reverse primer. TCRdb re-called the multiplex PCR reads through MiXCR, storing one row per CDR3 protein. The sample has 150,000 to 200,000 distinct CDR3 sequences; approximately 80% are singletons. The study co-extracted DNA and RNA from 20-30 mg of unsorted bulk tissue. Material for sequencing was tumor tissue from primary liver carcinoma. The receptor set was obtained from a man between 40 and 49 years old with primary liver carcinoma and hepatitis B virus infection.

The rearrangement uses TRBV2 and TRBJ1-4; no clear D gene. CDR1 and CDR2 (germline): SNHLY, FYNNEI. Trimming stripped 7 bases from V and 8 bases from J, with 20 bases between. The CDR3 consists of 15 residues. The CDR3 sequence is CASKHPGFGEEKLFF. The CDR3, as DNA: TGTGCCAGCAAGCACCCGGGATTTGGCGAAGAAAAACTGTTTTTT.

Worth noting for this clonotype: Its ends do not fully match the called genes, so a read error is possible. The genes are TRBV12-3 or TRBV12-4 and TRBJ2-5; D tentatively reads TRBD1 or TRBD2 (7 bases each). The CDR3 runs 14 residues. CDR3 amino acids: CAGRGGTVQESQYF. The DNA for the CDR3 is TGTGCCGGCAGGGGAGGGACAGTACAAGAGAGCCAGTACTTC.

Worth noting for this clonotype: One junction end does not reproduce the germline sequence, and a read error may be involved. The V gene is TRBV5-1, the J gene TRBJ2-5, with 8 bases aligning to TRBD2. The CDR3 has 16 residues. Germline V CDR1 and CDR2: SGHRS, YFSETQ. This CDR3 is CVSRLSSGSGQETQYF. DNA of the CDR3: TGCGTCAGCCGCTTGTCAAGCGGGAGTGGCCAAGAGACCCAGTACTTC.